This T cell receptor beta chain was identified in a study of T cells in Graves' hyperthyroidism and ophthalmopathy. Whole-study findings and limits: The model forecast ophthalmopathy, anticipating it by a median roughly 6 months before onset. Most thyroid-expanded clonotypes above 0.001 were also found in blood.

Ophthalmopathy patients all had a Clinical Activity Score of at least 3, a NOSPECS grade of at least 4 and disease under 3 months old. This CDR3 region has 13 residues. After removal of 6 bases from V and 7 bases from J, the junction contained 8 bases not matched to a gene. The germline gives CDR1 SQVTM, CDR2 ANQGSEA. A note on this clonotype: Antigen unknown.

From RNA transcripts, TCR beta CDR3 regions were amplified. A set of HTBI primers served as the primers for a first-round RT-PCR of the TCR CDR3. TCRdb re-called the multiplex PCR reads through MiXCR, storing one row per CDR3 protein. The data show 490,000 or so distinct CDR3 sequences, with roughly 16% seen just once and 25% to 35% held by the top ten. The chain is built from TRBV29-1 and TRBJ1-4, with 7 bases that match TRBD1. The sequence came from a woman aged 25 to 39 with Graves' ophthalmopathy. Sequencing was performed on blood. The CDR3 reads CSVPGTVGEKLFF. In DNA, the CDR3 is TGCAGCGTCCCCGGGACAGTAGGTGAAAAACTGTTTTTT.